What follows are 28 T cell receptor beta chains derived from one specimen sequenced in a study of Ad26.COV2.S vaccination and SARS-CoV-2 variants (dated by TCRdb to about 2021). The library was made by the immunoSEQ multiplex PCR assay. TCRdb holds this immuneACCESS table with in-frame rearrangements only. Some clones are missing; in checked studies, unresolved V genes explain under half, and the rest has no known cause. The sample includes about 280,000 clones, with about 89% observed a single time. About 3.1% of the sample rests with the top ten. This sample's treatment or condition label indicates: over 15 received Ad26.COV2.S at low or high dose, single or two shots; roughly five received placebo; per-sample allocation not given. Repertoires of vaccine and placebo recipients were sequenced from samples collected on day 63 after the first injection. This specimen consisted of peripheral blood, obtained in a trial of Ad26.COV2.S vaccine versus placebo. The receptors stem from a person aged 18 to 65 who received the Ad26.COV2.S COVID-19 vaccine or a placebo.

The chain is built from TRBV15 and TRBJ1-4, with 9 nucleotides matching TRBD1. The germline V gene encodes CDR1 LNHNV and CDR2 YYDKDF (reference sequence). The trim removed 0 bases at V and 10 bases at J, leaving 9 bases unmatched. The CDR3 runs to 16 residues. CDR3 DNA sequence: TGTGCCACCAGCAGAGAAGGGGGACAGGGTTTCGGAAAACTGTTTTTT. It is translated as CATSREGGQGFGKLFF.

The rearrangement links TRBV15 to TRBJ1-2; D remains unclear. V gave up 4 bases and J gave up 8 bases, with 26 bases separating them. Looked up from germline, CDR1 is LNHNV and CDR2 is YYDKDF (reference sequence). The CDR3 covers 17 residues. The CDR3: CATSIGVGRPGGWGYTF. In nucleotides, the CDR3 is TGTGCCACCAGCATTGGAGTGGGCAGGCCTGGTGGATGGGGCTACACCTTC.

The gene calls are TRBV3-1 (or the pseudogene TRBV3-2) and TRBJ2-7, with TRBD1 matching over 7 bases. The CDR3 extends over 15 amino acids. V shed 0 bases, J shed 3 bases, and the junction held 5 bases outside the gene matches. Germline V lookup: CDR1 LGHDT, CDR2 YNNKEL (reference sequence). The CDR3 is CASSQDQGQSYEQYF. Written as DNA, the CDR3 is TGTGCCAGCAGCCAAGATCAGGGACAGAGCTACGAGCAGTACTTC.

The rearrangement joins TRBV19 to TRBJ1-2; D is undetermined. Per the germline V gene, CDR1 is LNHDA and CDR2 is SQIVND (reference sequence). The V end lost 9 bases, the J end lost 0 bases, and 11 bases lay between the germline ends. The CDR3 has 13 residues. The DNA for the CDR3 is TGTGCCAGCAAGCTGGGAGCTAACTATGGCTACACCTTC. Its protein is CASKLGANYGYTF.

The chain uses TRBV11-3 and TRBJ1-1; 8 bases match TRBD1. The CDR3 is made up of 13 amino acids. Trimming took 5 bases from V and 8 from J; bases not matched to a gene: 7. Germline CDR1 reads SGHNT; CDR2 reads YENEEA. The CDR3 spells CASSALQGGEAFF. The DNA for the CDR3 is TGTGCCAGCAGCGCATTACAGGGGGGGGAAGCTTTCTTT.

This chain connects TRBV6-5 to TRBJ2-7, with 7 bases that match TRBD1. This CDR3 contains 13 residues. The germline CDR1 and CDR2 sequences are MNHEY and SVGAGI. The ends lost 6 bases at V and 4 bases at J; junction bases unmatched: 6. The CDR3 bases are TGTGCCAGCAGCCCCGGACAGGTTTACGAGCAGTACTTC. Its translation is CASSPGQVYEQYF.

There are a few counts of this clone. V usage is TRBV6-1 and J usage is TRBJ1-1, with TRBD1 identical over 12 bases. CDR3 length: 15 residues. The ends lost 3 bases at V and 11 bases at J; junction bases unmatched: 10. Germline V gene lookup returns CDR1 MNHNS and CDR2 SASEGT. The CDR3, as DNA: TGTGCCAGCAGTGACCCGGGACAGGGGGCTGGTTTTGCTTTCTTT. This codes for CASSDPGQGAGFAFF.

J is TRBJ2-1 and V is TRBV19, with TRBD2 identical over 7 bases. V gave up 8 bases and J gave up 4 bases; unmatched junction bases: 23. CDR3 length: 19 amino acids. The germline gives CDR1 LNHDA, CDR2 SQIVND (reference sequence). In DNA, the CDR3 is TGTGCCAGTGGCCCCCGGAATCCATATAGCGGGTCACTTTACAATGAGCAGTTCTTC. This sequence encodes CASGPRNPYSGSLYNEQFF.

This clone was observed a single time. The V and J genes are TRBV7-3 and TRBJ2-3, with D perhaps matching TRBD1 or TRBD2 (5 bases each). CDR3 length: 16 residues. Germline loops: CDR1 SGHTA, CDR2 FQGTGA. Trimming left V 5 bases short and J 2 bases short, with 17 bases between. This CDR3 is CASSLGDLLYTDTQYF. The CDR3 nucleotides read TGTGCCAGCAGCCTCGGGGACCTACTTTACACAGATACGCAGTATTTT.

The chain recombines TRBV11-3 with TRBJ2-3; TRBD1 agrees at 8 bases. CDR3 size: 15 residues. V trimming: 4 bases; J trimming: 2 bases; junction bases outside the gene matches: 5. From germline, CDR1 is SGHNT and CDR2 YENEEA. DNA of the CDR3: TGTGCCAGCAGCTCCGGGACAGGCTTCACAGATACGCAGTATTTT. Protein product: CASSSGTGFTDTQYF.

The V call is TRBV2, the J call TRBJ1-5; D unclear. This CDR3 comprises 13 residues. Trimming shortened V by 3 bases and J by 9 bases, and 12 bases separated the two germline ends. The germline CDR1 and CDR2 sequences are SNHLY and FYNNEI. CDR3 in DNA: TGTGCCAGCAGTGATATACCTCCAGGGCCCCAGCATTTT. Translation gives CASSDIPPGPQHF.

The chain employs TRBV2 and TRBJ2-1; 9 bases are shared with TRBD2. In germline, CDR1 is SNHLY, CDR2 FYNNEI. This CDR3 is built from 17 residues. Trimming took 0 bases from V and 5 from J; bases not matched to a gene: 8. The CDR3: CASSEALAGGINNEQFF. The CDR3 DNA follows: TGTGCCAGCAGTGAAGCGCTTGCGGGAGGGATTAACAATGAGCAGTTCTTC.

The V call is TRBV19, the J call TRBJ1-5, with TRBD1 as a possible D gene (6 bases). Germline assignment: CDR1 LNHDA and CDR2 SQIVND (reference sequence). The CDR3 has 17 amino acids. V was trimmed by 4 bases and J by 3 bases, leaving 19 bases between them. CDR3 protein: CASSTSLTGRFNQPQHF. CDR3 DNA: TGTGCCAGTAGTACGTCCCTGACAGGCAGATTCAATCAGCCCCAGCATTTT. Combining the CDR3 with reference TRBV19 and TRBJ1-5 gives the whole variable domain DGGITQSPKYLFRKEGQNVTLSCEQNLNHDAMYWYRQDPGQGLRLIYYSQIVNDFQKGDIAEGYSVSREKKESFPLTVTSAQKNPTAFYLCASSTSLTGRFNQPQHFGDGTRLSIL.

The chain is built from TRBV27 and TRBJ1-1, with a possible D match to TRBD1 (5 bases). Germline V gene lookup returns CDR1 MNHEY and CDR2 SMNVEV (reference sequence). Trimming removed 2 bases at V and 6 bases at J, with 10 bases between. The CDR3 loop spans 13 amino acids. The CDR3 nucleotides are TGTGCCAGCAGTTTAACGGGGGGTTCTGAAGCTTTCTTT. This gives the protein CASSLTGGSEAFF.

The count of this clone is one. This chain connects TRBV6-6 to TRBJ2-3, with D perhaps assigned TRBD1 or TRBD2 (5 bases each). Trimming shortened V by 2 bases and J by 2 bases, and 14 bases separated the two germline ends. This CDR3 contains 16 residues. CDR1 and CDR2 (germline): MNHNY, SVGAGI (reference sequence). The CDR3 here is CASSYREQVITDTQYF. CDR3 sequence (DNA): TGTGCCAGCAGTTACCGGGAACAGGTCATCACAGATACGCAGTATTTT.

The rearrangement joins TRBV13 to TRBJ1-1; D call uncertain. Trimming left V 4 bases short and J 2 bases short, with 5 bases between. This CDR3 is built from 12 residues. Germline V gives CDR1 PRHDT, CDR2 FYEKMQ (reference sequence). The CDR3 nucleotides read TGTGCCAGCAGCTCGGTCAACACTGAAGCTTTCTTT. Its protein is CASSSVNTEAFF.

The V and J genes are TRBV7-9 and TRBJ2-2; D is ambiguous. Germline V CDR1 and CDR2: SEHNR, FQNEAQ (reference sequence). The CDR3 spans 13 residues. V was cut by 5 bases and J by 0 bases, with 4 bases left in between. In DNA, the CDR3 is TGTGCCAGCAGCGGCCCGAACACCGGGGAGCTGTTTTTT. Its translation is CASSGPNTGELFF.

J is TRBJ2-7 and V is TRBV3-1 (or the pseudogene TRBV3-2); possibly TRBD1 for D (5 bases). V was trimmed by 2 bases and J by 7 bases, leaving 15 bases between them. The CDR3 has 14 amino acids. CDR1 is LGHDT, CDR2 YNNKEL, per germline (reference sequence). The CDR3 bases are TGTGCCAGCAGCCAAAATACAGGTTGGGGAGAGCAGTACTTC. Encoded protein: CASSQNTGWGEQYF.

The gene calls are TRBV7-9 and TRBJ1-1; TRBD1 matches at 7 bases. The CDR3 extends over 12 amino acids. Germline V gene sequence: CDR1 SEHNR, CDR2 FQNEAQ (reference sequence). The ends lost 9 bases at V and 5 bases at J; junction bases unmatched: 6. The CDR3 nucleotides read TGTGCCAGTGCCGAGGGGGCAACTGAAGCTTTCTTT. Its translation is CASAEGATEAFF.

In DNA form, the CDR3 reads TGTGCCAGCAGTTACGAGGCCAGGGGACGTTCACCCCTCCACTTT. The encoded protein is CASSYEARGRSPLHF. The rearrangement uses TRBV6-5 and TRBJ1-6; D possibly corresponds to TRBD1 (6 bases). CDR1 and CDR2 (germline): MNHEY, SVGAGI. The CDR3 covers 15 residues. Deletions cut 2 bases from V and 9 bases from J, with 14 bases between.

The chain recombines TRBV5-1 with TRBJ2-1; D possibly corresponds to TRBD2 (6 bases). This CDR3 has 15 residues. The germline gives CDR1 SGHRS, CDR2 YFSETQ. V lost 3 bases and J 8 bases, leaving 18 bases between the germline ends. The CDR3 DNA sequence: TGCGCCAGCAGCTCCATAAGGACTAAGCGGGATGAGCAGTTCTTC. Translated: CASSSIRTKRDEQFF.

This clone was recorded once. This CDR3 reads CASRKGIENTEAFF. The CDR3 DNA reads as TGTGCCAGCCGTAAGGGGATAGAGAACACTGAAGCTTTCTTT. This chain connects TRBV7-2 to TRBJ1-1; D might be TRBD1 (5 bases). This CDR3 is built from 14 residues. CDR1 is SGHTA, CDR2 FQGNSA, per germline. Between the trimmed V and J ends, which lost 8 bases and 1 base, there was a span of 14 bases.

This chain connects TRBV11-2 to TRBJ1-1; D unclear. Trimming took off 3 bases at V and 0 bases at J, with 5 bases between the two ends. Germline lookup yields CDR1 SGHAT and CDR2 FQNNGV. The CDR3 totals 13 residues. DNA of the CDR3: TGTGCCAGCAGCTTGACGATGAACACTGAAGCTTTCTTT. Protein product: CASSLTMNTEAFF.

The J gene is TRBJ2-7, the V gene TRBV13; D gene uncertain. Germline V CDR1 and CDR2: PRHDT, FYEKMQ (reference sequence). There are 11 residues in the CDR3. The V and J ends lost 5 bases and 3 bases respectively, with 5 bases between them. CDR3 sequence: CASSQYYEQYF. Here the CDR3 DNA reads TGTGCCAGCAGCCAATACTACGAGCAGTACTTC.

This clone came up many times. This chain links TRBV6-6 with TRBJ1-1, with unresolved D. This CDR3 spans 13 amino acids. Per germline, CDR1 MNHNY and CDR2 SVGAGI (reference sequence). V was cut by 5 bases and J by 5 bases, with 12 bases left in between. CDR3 nucleotide sequence: TGTGCCAGCAGTCCTATGAGCGAAACTGAAGCTTTCTTT. This encodes CASSPMSETEAFF.

V and J are TRBV10-2 and TRBJ2-1, with 11 bases lining up with TRBD2. The junction had 5 bases not matched to a gene; V was cut back by 5 bases and J by 8 bases. Looked up from germline, CDR1 is WSHSY and CDR2 is SAAADI. The CDR3 runs 14 residues. The CDR3 reads CASSLAGGFHEQFF. CDR3 sequence (DNA): TGCGCCAGCAGTCTAGCGGGGGGTTTTCATGAGCAGTTCTTC.

The gene calls are TRBV9 and TRBJ2-7; D possibly corresponds to TRBD2 (5 bases). Germline V gene data show CDR1 as SGDLS and CDR2 as YYNGEE. CDR3 length: 13 amino acids. Trimming took 4 bases from V and 3 from J, leaving 11 bases between them. The CDR3 region has the DNA TGTGCCAGCAGCCCTAACGAGGGCTACGAGCAGTACTTC. It specifies CASSPNEGYEQYF.

The CDR3 here is CASSHPLGETGNTIYF. The CDR3 coding sequence is TGCGCCAGCAGCCACCCATTGGGGGAAACTGGAAACACCATATATTTT. J is TRBJ1-3 and V is TRBV4-1, with D possibly matching TRBD1 (5 bases). Germline loops: CDR1 MGHRA, CDR2 YSYEKL. This CDR3 contains 16 residues. V lost 3 bases, J lost 2 bases, and 14 bases lay in between.